Shown below are 9 T cell receptor beta chains from a single sample sequenced in a study of identical twins. TCRdb analysed the 5' RACE reads with MiXCR anew, one entry per CDR3 protein. The data contain about 250,000 distinct CDR3 sequences, more than 13% of them singletons. Sequenced input: memory (CD45RO+) T cells sorted from blood. The receptors were sampled from a woman aged 18-29 years in good health.

The table lists this clonotype with many counts. The chain employs TRBV5-1 and TRBJ2-5, with TRBD2 matching 8 bases. The germline V gene has CDR1 SGHRS and CDR2 YFSETQ. The CDR3 consists of 16 residues. J was trimmed by 2 bases and V by 1 base; bases with no gene match: 7. The CDR3 DNA reads as TGCGCCAGCAGCTTGACCGGGGGGGCAGTTCAAGAGACCCAGTACTTC. Protein: CASSLTGGAVQETQYF. The entire variable domain, with the rest obtained from reference TRBV5-1 and TRBJ2-5, is as follows: KAGVTQTPRYLIKTRGQQVTLSCSPISGHRSVSWYQQTPGQGLQFLFEYFSETQRNKGNFPGRFSGRQFSNSRSEMNVSTLELGDSALYLCASSLTGGAVQETQYFGPGTRLLVL.

This clonotype has a handful of counts. The chain couples TRBV20-1 to TRBJ2-1, with TRBD1 identical over 8 bases. The CDR3 spans 15 residues. V gave up 3 bases and J gave up 5 bases; unmatched junction bases: 9. Germline CDR1 DFQATT, CDR2 SNEGSKA (reference sequence). The CDR3, as DNA: TGCAGTGCTAGGGGCCGGGACAGGCATAACAATGAGCAGTTCTTC. As protein: CSARGRDRHNNEQFF.

This chain connects TRBV7-2 to TRBJ2-3, with D maybe TRBD1 (6 bases). Trimming removed 5 bases from V and 2 bases from J, with 17 bases in between. The germline V gene has CDR1 SGHTA and CDR2 FQGNSA. The CDR3 is made up of 16 amino acids. The CDR3, as DNA: TGTGCCAGCAGCGTTCGAGGGGGACCCCTCACAGATACGCAGTATTTT. It codes for CASSVRGGPLTDTQYF.

The rearrangement uses TRBV5-6 and TRBJ2-3; 11 bases agree with TRBD2. Looked up from germline, CDR1 is SGHDT and CDR2 is YYEEEE. V was pared by 0 bases and J by 6 bases, with 12 bases of the junction left unmatched. The CDR3 spans 18 residues. Here the CDR3 DNA reads TGTGCCAGCAGCTTGGCCGGGCTAGCGGGAGGCCGGGTCGATACGCAGTATTTT. Protein product: CASSLAGLAGGRVDTQYF.

The table lists this clonotype with many counts. J is TRBJ1-4 and V is TRBV5-1; a weak D match, TRBD1 (6 bases). The germline CDR1 and CDR2 sequences are SGHRS and YFSETQ. The V gene lost 4 bases and the J gene lost 8 bases, with 18 bases spanning the gap. CDR3 size: 15 residues. The DNA of the CDR3 is TGCGCCAGCAGCAAAGGATCCGGGACACGGGAAAAACTGTTTTTT. Its protein product is CASSKGSGTREKLFF.

This clonotype was recorded a few times. J is TRBJ2-1 and V is TRBV7-9, with D possibly being TRBD1 (5 bases). Trimming removed 5 bases at V and 4 bases at J, with 18 bases between. Germline loops: CDR1 SEHNR, CDR2 FQNEAQ (reference sequence). This CDR3 spans 16 amino acids. CDR3 coding DNA: TGTGCCAGCAGCACAGAAGGGGCTCTCGGGTACAATGAGCAGTTCTTC. This codes for CASSTEGALGYNEQFF.

With regard to this clonotype: The junction departs from germline at one end; a sequencing error may be responsible. The chain joins TRBV5-8 to TRBJ2-1; 7 bases are shared with TRBD1. CDR1 SGHTS and CDR2 YDEGEE come from the germline V gene. The CDR3 sequence is 14 residues long. The CDR3 loop reads CAISSPGGRNEQFF. The CDR3 DNA reads as TGTGCCATCAGCTCCCCAGGGGGAAGGAATGAGCAGTTCTTC.

This clonotype was detected a few times. The CDR3 loop is CASSLDGIREAFF. The CDR3 DNA sequence: TGTGCCAGCAGCCTTGACGGGATACGTGAAGCTTTCTTT. The chain links TRBV7-9 to TRBJ1-1; D unclear. Germline CDR1 SEHNR, CDR2 FQNEAQ (reference sequence). Trimming removed 5 bases from V and 7 bases from J, with 14 bases in between. The CDR3 is 13 residues long.

This clonotype was counted between two and nine times. The rearrangement joins TRBV19 to TRBJ2-1, with 8 bases identical to TRBD1. The CDR3 spans 13 residues. The J segment lost 9 bases and the V segment lost 8 bases, leaving 9 bases of the junction unmatched. Per the germline V gene, CDR1 is LNHDA and CDR2 is SQIVND (reference sequence). CDR3 nucleotides: TGTGCCAGTGGGAGGACAGGGCTCGGTGAGCAGTTCTTC. Residues: CASGRTGLGEQFF.